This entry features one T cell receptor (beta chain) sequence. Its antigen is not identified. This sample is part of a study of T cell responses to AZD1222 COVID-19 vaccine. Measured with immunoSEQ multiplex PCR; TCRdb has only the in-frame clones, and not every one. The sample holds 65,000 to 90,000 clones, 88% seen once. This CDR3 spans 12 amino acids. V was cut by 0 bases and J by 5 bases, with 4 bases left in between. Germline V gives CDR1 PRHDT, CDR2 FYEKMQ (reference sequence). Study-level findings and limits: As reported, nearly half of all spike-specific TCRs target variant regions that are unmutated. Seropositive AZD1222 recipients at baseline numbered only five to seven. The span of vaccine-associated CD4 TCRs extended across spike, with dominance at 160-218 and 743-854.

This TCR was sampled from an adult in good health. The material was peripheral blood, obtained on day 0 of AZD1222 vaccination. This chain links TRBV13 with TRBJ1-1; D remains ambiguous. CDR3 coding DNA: TGTGCCAGCAGCTTAGGGGTAACTGAAGCTTTCTTT. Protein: CASSLGVTEAFF.